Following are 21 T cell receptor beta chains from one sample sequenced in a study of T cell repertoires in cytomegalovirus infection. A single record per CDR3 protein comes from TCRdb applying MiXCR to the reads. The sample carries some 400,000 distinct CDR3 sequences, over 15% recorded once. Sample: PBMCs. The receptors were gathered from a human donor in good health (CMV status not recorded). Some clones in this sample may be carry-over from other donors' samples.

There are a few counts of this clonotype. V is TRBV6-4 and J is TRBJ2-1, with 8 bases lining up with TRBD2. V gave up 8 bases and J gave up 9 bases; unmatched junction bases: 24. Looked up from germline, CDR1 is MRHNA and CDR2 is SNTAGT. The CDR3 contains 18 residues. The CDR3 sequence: CASRGILGLGFRGGEQFF. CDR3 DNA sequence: TGTGCCAGCCGTGGGATTCTGGGACTAGGATTTCGTGGTGGTGAGCAGTTCTTC.

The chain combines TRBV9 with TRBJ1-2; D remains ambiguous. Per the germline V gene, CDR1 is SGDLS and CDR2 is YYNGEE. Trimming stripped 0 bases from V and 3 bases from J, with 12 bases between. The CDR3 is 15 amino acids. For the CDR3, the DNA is TGTGCCAGCAGCGTAGAAGCGATCCCCCACTATGGCTACACCTTC. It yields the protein CASSVEAIPHYGYTF.

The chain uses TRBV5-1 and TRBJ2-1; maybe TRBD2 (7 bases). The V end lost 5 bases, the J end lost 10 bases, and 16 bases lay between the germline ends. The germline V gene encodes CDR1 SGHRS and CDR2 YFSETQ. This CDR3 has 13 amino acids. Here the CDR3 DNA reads TGCGCCAGCAGACTAGGCCCGGGGGGCGAGCAGTTCTTC. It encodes CASRLGPGGEQFF.

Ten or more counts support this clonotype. CDR3 residues: CASTLQERSTDTQYF. CDR3 sequence (DNA): TGTGCCAGCACCCTACAGGAGCGAAGCACAGATACGCAGTATTTT. The rearrangement joins TRBV7-8 to TRBJ2-3; tentative D call: TRBD1 (5 bases). CDR3 length: 15 amino acids. The germline V gene has CDR1 SGHVS and CDR2 FQNEAQ. V was cut by 7 bases and J by 0 bases, with 14 bases left in between.

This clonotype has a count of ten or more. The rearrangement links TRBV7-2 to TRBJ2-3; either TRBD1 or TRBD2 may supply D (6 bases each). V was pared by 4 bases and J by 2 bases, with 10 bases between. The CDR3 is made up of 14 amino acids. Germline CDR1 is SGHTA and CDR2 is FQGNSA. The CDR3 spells CASSYGGDTDTQYF. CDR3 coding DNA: TGTGCCAGCAGCTACGGGGGCGACACAGATACGCAGTATTTT.

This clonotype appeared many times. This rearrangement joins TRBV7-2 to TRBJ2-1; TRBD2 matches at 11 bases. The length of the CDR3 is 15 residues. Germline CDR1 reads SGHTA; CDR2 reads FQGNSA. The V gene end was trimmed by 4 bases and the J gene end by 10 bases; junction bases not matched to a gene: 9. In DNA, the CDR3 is TGTGCCAGCAGCTCATACTGGGGACTAGCGGCCGAGCAGTTCTTC. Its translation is CASSSYWGLAAEQFF.

The CDR3 DNA sequence: TGTGCCAGCCAGAGCGGGGGGGAACATGAGCAGTTCTTC. Translated: CASQSGGEHEQFF. V is TRBV6-8 and J is TRBJ2-1; 10 positions agree with TRBD2. Germline V lookup: CDR1 MNHGY, CDR2 SAAAGT. With V trimmed by 8 bases and J by 8 bases, 6 bases remained unmatched. The CDR3 covers 13 residues.

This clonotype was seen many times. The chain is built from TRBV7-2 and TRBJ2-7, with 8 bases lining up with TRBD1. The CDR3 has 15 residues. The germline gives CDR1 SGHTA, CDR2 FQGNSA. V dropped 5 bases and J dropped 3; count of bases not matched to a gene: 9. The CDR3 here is CASSADRATNYEQYF. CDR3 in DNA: TGTGCCAGCAGCGCGGACAGGGCAACTAACTACGAGCAGTACTTC.

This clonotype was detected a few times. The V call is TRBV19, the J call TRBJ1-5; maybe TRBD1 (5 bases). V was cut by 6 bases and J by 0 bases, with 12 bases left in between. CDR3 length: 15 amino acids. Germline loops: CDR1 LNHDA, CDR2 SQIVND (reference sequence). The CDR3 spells CASSPRTPSNQPQHF. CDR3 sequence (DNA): TGTGCCAGTAGCCCCCGGACACCTAGCAATCAGCCCCAGCATTTT.

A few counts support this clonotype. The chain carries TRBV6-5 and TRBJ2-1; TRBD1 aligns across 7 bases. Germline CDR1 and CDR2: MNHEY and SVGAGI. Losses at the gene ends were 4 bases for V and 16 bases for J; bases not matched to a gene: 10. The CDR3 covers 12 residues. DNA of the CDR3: TGTGCCAGCAGTTCATTTGACAGGGTCCGATTCTTC. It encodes CASSSFDRVRFF.

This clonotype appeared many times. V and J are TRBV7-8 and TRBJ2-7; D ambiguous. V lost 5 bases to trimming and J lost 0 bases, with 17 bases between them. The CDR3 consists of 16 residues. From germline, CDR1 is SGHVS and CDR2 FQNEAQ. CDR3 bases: TGTGCCAGCAGCGCCGGACGGGTCGCTGCCTCCTACGAGCAGTACTTC. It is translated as CASSAGRVAASYEQYF.

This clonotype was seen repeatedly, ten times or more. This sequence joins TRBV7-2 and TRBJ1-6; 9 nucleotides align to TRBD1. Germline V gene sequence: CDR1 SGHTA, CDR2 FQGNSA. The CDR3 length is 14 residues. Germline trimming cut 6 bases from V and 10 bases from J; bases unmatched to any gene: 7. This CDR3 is CASRSGTGLSPLHF. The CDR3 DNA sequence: TGTGCCAGCAGAAGCGGGACAGGGTTGTCACCCCTCCACTTT.

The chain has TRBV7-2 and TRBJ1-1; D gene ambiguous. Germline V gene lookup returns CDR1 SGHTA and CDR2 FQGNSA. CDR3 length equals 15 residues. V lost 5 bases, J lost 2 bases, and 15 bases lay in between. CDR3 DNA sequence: TGTGCCAGCAGCCCCCAGGCGGCAGAAAACACTGAAGCTTTCTTT. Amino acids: CASSPQAAENTEAFF. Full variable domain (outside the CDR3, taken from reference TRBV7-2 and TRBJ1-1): GAGVSQSPSNKVTEKGKDVELRCDPISGHTALYWYRQSLGQGLEFLIYFQGNSAPDKSGLPSDRFSAERTGGSVSTLTIQRTQQEDSAVYLCASSPQAAENTEAFFGQGTRLTVV.

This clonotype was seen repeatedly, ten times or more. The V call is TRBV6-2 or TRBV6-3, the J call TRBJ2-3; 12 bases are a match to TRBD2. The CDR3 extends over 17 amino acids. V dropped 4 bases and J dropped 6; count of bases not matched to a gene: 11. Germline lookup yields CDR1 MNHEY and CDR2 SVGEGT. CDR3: CASSSPFWTSGMDTQYF. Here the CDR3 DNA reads TGTGCCAGCAGTTCCCCATTTTGGACTAGCGGGATGGATACGCAGTATTTT.

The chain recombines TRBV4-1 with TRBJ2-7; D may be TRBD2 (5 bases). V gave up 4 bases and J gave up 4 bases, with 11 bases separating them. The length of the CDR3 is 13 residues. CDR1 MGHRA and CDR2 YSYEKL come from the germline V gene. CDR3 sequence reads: CASSRSLEYEQYF. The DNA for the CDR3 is TGCGCCAGCAGCCGATCACTAGAGTACGAGCAGTACTTC.

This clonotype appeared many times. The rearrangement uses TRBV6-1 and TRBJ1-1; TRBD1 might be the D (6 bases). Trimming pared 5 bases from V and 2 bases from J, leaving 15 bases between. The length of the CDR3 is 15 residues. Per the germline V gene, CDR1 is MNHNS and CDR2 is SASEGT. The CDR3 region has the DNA TGTGCCAGCAGTACCAGTAGGGGACACAACACTGAAGCTTTCTTT. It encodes CASSTSRGHNTEAFF.

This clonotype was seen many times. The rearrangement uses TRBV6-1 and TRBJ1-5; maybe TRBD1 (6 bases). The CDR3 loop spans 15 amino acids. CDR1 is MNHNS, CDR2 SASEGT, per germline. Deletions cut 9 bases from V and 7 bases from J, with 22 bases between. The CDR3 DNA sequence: TGTGCCAGAGGACTCAGGGGCAGGGTAAGGCAGCCCCAGCATTTT. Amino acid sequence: CARGLRGRVRQPQHF.

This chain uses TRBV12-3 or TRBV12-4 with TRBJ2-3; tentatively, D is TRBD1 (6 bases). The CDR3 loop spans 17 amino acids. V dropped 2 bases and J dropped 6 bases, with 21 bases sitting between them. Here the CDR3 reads CASSLWRHAGVGDTQYF. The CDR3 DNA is TGTGCCAGCAGTTTATGGCGACACGCAGGGGTGGGGGATACGCAGTATTTT.

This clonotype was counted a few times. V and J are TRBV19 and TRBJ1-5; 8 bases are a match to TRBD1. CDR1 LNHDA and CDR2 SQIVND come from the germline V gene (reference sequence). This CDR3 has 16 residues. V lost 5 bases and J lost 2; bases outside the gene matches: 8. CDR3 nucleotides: TGTGCCAGTAGTGGGACAGGTATTATTGGCAATCAGCCCCAGCATTTT. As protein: CASSGTGIIGNQPQHF.

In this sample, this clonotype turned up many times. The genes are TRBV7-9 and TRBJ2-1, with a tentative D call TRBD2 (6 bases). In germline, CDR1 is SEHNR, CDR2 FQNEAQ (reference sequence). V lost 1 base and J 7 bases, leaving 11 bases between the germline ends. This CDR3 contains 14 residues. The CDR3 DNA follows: TGTGCCAGCAGCTTAGGTTCAGGAGGGAATGAGCAGTTCTTC. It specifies CASSLGSGGNEQFF.

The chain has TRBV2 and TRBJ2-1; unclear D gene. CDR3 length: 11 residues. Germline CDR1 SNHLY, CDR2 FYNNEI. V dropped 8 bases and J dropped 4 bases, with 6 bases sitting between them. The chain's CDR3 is CASLWYNEQFF. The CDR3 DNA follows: TGTGCCAGCCTTTGGTACAATGAGCAGTTCTTC.